The T cell receptor beta chain under discussion was sequenced for a study of T cell repertoires in cytomegalovirus infection. This CDR3 comprises 18 residues. V dropped 0 bases and J dropped 8; count of bases not matched to a gene: 12. In germline, CDR1 is LGHNA, CDR2 YSLEER. TCRdb re-called the reads through MiXCR, storing one row per CDR3 protein. The sample yields 95,000 to 120,000 distinct CDR3 sequences, about 30% seen once. This clonotype has just one count. Its antigen is still unknown. The chain carries TRBV4-3 and TRBJ2-1, with 11 nucleotides matching TRBD2. The source material was CD8+ T cells from cultured PBMCs, sampled from culture after CMV antigen stimulation. The receptor was isolated from a human donor in good health (CMV status not recorded). Some clones in this sample may be carry-over from other donors' samples. CDR3 DNA: TGCGCCAGCAGCCAAGATTCGGTTAGCGGGGGGGCCCCACATGAGCAGTTCTTC. This encodes CASSQDSVSGGAPHEQFF.